One sample yielded the 2 T cell receptor beta chains listed below, sequenced in a study of blood T cell repertoires in COVID-19. Sequencing was performed with immunoSEQ multiplex PCR; in TCRdb, only in-frame clones are kept and a portion is missing. Counted here are roughly 250,000 clones, roughly 85% occurring once; the ten biggest clones make up around 4.5%. Sequenced input: PBMCs or T cells enriched from blood (not recorded which). These receptors were taken from a woman aged 30 to 39 who had recovered from COVID-19.

V and J are TRBV23-1 and TRBJ2-2, with no clear D. TRBV23-1 is classed as an ORF, of uncertain function. There are 14 residues in the CDR3. With 7 bases removed from V and 0 bases from J, the gap between germline ends came to 9 bases. The CDR3 DNA reads as TGCGCCAGCATTCCGCGATCGAACACCGGGGAGCTGTTTTTT. Translating gives CASIPRSNTGELFF.

The chain employs TRBV2 and TRBJ1-1; possibly TRBD1 for D (6 bases). V was trimmed by 5 bases and J by 11 bases, leaving 12 bases between them. CDR3 length: 11 residues. CDR1 SNHLY and CDR2 FYNNEI come from the germline V gene. As DNA, the CDR3 is TGTGCCAGCAGTTACGACAGGAAGGCTTTCTTT. This translates into CASSYDRKAFF. The full variable domain, its missing parts supplied by reference TRBV2 and TRBJ1-1, is EPEVTQTPSHQVTQMGQEVILRCVPISNHLYFYWYRQILGQKVEFLVSFYNNEISEKSEIFDDQFSVERPDGSNFTLKIRSTKLEDSAMYFCASSYDRKAFFGQGTRLTVV.